A single sample is the source of the 26 T cell receptor beta chains below, sequenced in a study of shared clonotypes between healthy human individuals. Only in-frame clones appear in the TCRdb table, and some are missing; sequencing was by immunoSEQ multiplex PCR. The data hold millions of clones, with 80% to 95% observed a single time. The sequencing sample was made of naive CD4+ T cells from PBMCs. Subset indicated: CD45RA+ positively selected. The receptor set was obtained from a man between 18 and 29 years old in good health. Some clones in this sample may be carry-over from other donors' samples.

Here the CDR3 DNA reads TGTGCCAGCAGTTACGCGGGGACAGGGGAAGCTTTCTTT. It yields the protein CASSYAGTGEAFF. The chain employs TRBV6-5 and TRBJ1-1; TRBD1 aligns across 9 bases. This CDR3 region has 13 residues. J gave up 8 bases and V 2 bases, and 3 bases lay outside the gene matches. Germline V lookup: CDR1 MNHEY, CDR2 SVGAGI.

The rearrangement joins TRBV28 to TRBJ2-5, with no clear D. Germline V gene data show CDR1 as MDHEN and CDR2 as SYDVKM. The CDR3 has 13 amino acids. V was cut by 3 bases and J by 2 bases, with 7 bases left in between. The chain's CDR3 is CASSLVQQETQYF. Written as DNA, the CDR3 is TGTGCCAGCAGTTTGGTCCAGCAAGAGACCCAGTACTTC.

The chain employs TRBV7-6 and TRBJ1-2, with a possible D match to TRBD1 (6 bases). There are 15 residues in the CDR3. Trimming left V 2 bases short and J 7 bases short, with 17 bases between. The V gene's germline CDR1 is SGHVS and CDR2 FNYEAQ. The CDR3 here is CASSLLRGAQSGYTF. The CDR3 nucleotides read TGTGCCAGCAGCTTACTGCGGGGGGCGCAATCTGGCTACACCTTC. The whole variable domain, remainder taken from reference TRBV7-6 and TRBJ1-2, is GAGVSQSPRYKVTKRGQDVALRCDPISGHVSLYWYRQALGQGPEFLTYFNYEAQQDKSGLPNDRFSAERPEGSISTLTIQRTEQRDSAMYRCASSLLRGAQSGYTFGSGTRLTVV.

The V gene is TRBV5-1, the J gene TRBJ1-1; 7 bases align to TRBD1. J was trimmed by 0 bases and V by 0 bases; bases with no gene match: 2. Looked up from germline, CDR1 is SGHRS and CDR2 is YFSETQ. CDR3 length: 15 amino acids. The CDR3 coding sequence is TGCGCCAGCAGCTTGGAACAGGGGATGAACACTGAAGCTTTCTTT. Translation: CASSLEQGMNTEAFF. The full variable domain, in which reference TRBV5-1 and TRBJ1-1 provide the parts outside the CDR3, is KAGVTQTPRYLIKTRGQQVTLSCSPISGHRSVSWYQQTPGQGLQFLFEYFSETQRNKGNFPGRFSGRQFSNSRSEMNVSTLELGDSALYLCASSLEQGMNTEAFFGQGTRLTVV.

Worth noting for this clone: Other nucleotide sequences in the sample specify the same CDR3. This chain's CDR3 is CASSLGGYSNQPQHF. The CDR3, as DNA: TGTGCCAGCAGCTTAGGCGGTTATAGCAATCAGCCCCAGCATTTT. This chain joins TRBV7-9 and TRBJ1-5; D not certain. The CDR3 totals 15 residues. Trimming cost V 1 base and J 0 bases, with 7 bases left between them. Germline V gene data show CDR1 as SEHNR and CDR2 as FQNEAQ (reference sequence).

The chain links TRBV28 to TRBJ1-2, with 11 bases that match TRBD1. Germline V gene lookup returns CDR1 MDHEN and CDR2 SYDVKM. V gave up 4 bases and J gave up 7 bases; unmatched junction bases: 5. This CDR3 is built from 14 residues. In DNA, the CDR3 is TGTGCCAGCAGTTCCGGACAGGGGGCGGGTGGCTACACCTTC. It translates to CASSSGQGAGGYTF.

CDR3 region: CASREDRVHGYTF. In nucleotides, the CDR3 is TGCGCCAGCAGAGAGGACAGGGTGCATGGCTACACCTTC. V gene TRBV10-2 combines with J gene TRBJ1-2; 8 bases are a match to TRBD1. Germline V lookup: CDR1 WSHSY, CDR2 SAAADI. J was trimmed by 6 bases and V by 6 bases; bases with no gene match: 6. CDR3 length equals 13 residues.

J is TRBJ2-5 and V is TRBV13, with TRBD1 matching over 7 bases. V lost 0 bases, J lost 2 bases, and 6 bases stayed unmatched. Germline CDR1 PRHDT, CDR2 FYEKMQ (reference sequence). The CDR3 runs to 16 residues. The CDR3 is CASSLGRATGQETQYF. As DNA, the CDR3 is TGTGCCAGCAGCTTAGGGAGAGCGACAGGGCAAGAGACCCAGTACTTC.

This clone was detected only once. The chain carries TRBV19 and TRBJ1-5; 9 nucleotides match TRBD1. The CDR3 is 19 residues long. Germline CDR1 and CDR2: LNHDA and SQIVND (reference sequence). With V trimmed by 1 base and J by 1 base, 11 bases remained unmatched. Here the CDR3 reads CASSIVPGTGSASNQPQHF. The CDR3, as DNA: TGTGCCAGTAGTATAGTCCCCGGGACAGGGTCGGCGAGCAATCAGCCCCAGCATTTT.

V and J are TRBV30 and TRBJ1-5; tentative D call: TRBD1 (5 bases). V shed 1 base and J shed 6 bases, with 10 bases lying between them. This CDR3 comprises 13 residues. Germline V gives CDR1 GTSNPN, CDR2 SVGIG (reference sequence). This CDR3 is CAWSAGGVQPQHF. CDR3 in DNA: TGTGCCTGGAGTGCTGGGGGGGTTCAGCCCCAGCATTTT.

Turning to this clone: The sample has other DNA sequences that encode this CDR3 too. V and J are TRBV5-1 and TRBJ2-7; D is tentatively TRBD1 or TRBD2 (5 bases each). Trimming shortened V by 0 bases and J by 2 bases, and 9 bases separated the two germline ends. CDR1 is SGHRS and CDR2 is YFSETQ in the germline V gene. The CDR3 runs to 14 residues. DNA of the CDR3: TGCGCCAGCAGCTTGGGGGGACGGACCTACGAGCAGTACTTC. Residues: CASSLGGRTYEQYF.

The chain recombines TRBV28 with TRBJ1-1; the D gene is possibly TRBD1 (5 bases). From germline, CDR1 is MDHEN and CDR2 SYDVKM. The CDR3 extends over 15 amino acids. The V and J ends lost 7 bases and 1 base respectively, with 16 bases between them. The CDR3: CASTRAGGGNTEAFF. The DNA for the CDR3 is TGTGCCAGCACCCGGGCGGGCGGGGGGAACACTGAAGCTTTCTTT.

The rearrangement links TRBV11-3 to TRBJ2-3; tentative D call: TRBD1 (5 bases). Germline V gene sequence: CDR1 SGHNT, CDR2 YENEEA. Trimming shortened V by 4 bases and J by 4 bases, and 15 bases separated the two germline ends. The CDR3 spans 15 residues. For the CDR3, the DNA is TGTGCCAGCAGCTCACCCCAGGGCGCCGCAGATACGCAGTATTTT. It encodes CASSSPQGAADTQYF.

Comments on this clone: This sample also contains other DNA sequences that code for the same CDR3. J is TRBJ1-1 and V is TRBV29-1, with TRBD1 matching over 7 bases. CDR1 is SQVTM and CDR2 is ANQGSEA in the germline V gene. V lost 7 bases, J lost 0 bases, and 5 bases stayed unmatched. CDR3 length equals 13 residues. The DNA of the CDR3 is TGCAGCGCCGGGGGACAGATGAACACTGAAGCTTTCTTT. It is translated as CSAGGQMNTEAFF. Variable domain in full (rest from reference TRBV29-1 and TRBJ1-1): SAVISQKPSRDICQRGTSLTIQCQVDSQVTMMFWYRQQPGQSLTLIATANQGSEATYESGFVIDKFPISRPNLTFSTLTVSNMSPEDSSIYLCSAGGQMNTEAFFGQGTRLTVV.

V usage is TRBV29-1 and J usage is TRBJ2-1; TRBD1 is a possible D gene (7 bases). The CDR3 length is 12 residues. V lost 7 bases and J lost 6, with 13 bases in between. The V gene's germline CDR1 is SQVTM and CDR2 ANQGSEA. The CDR3 DNA follows: TGCAGCGGGTACCAGGGGGGCAATGAGCAGTTCTTC. It specifies CSGYQGGNEQFF.

The rearrangement joins TRBV6-6 to TRBJ1-2; D gene uncertain. This CDR3 region has 14 residues. Germline V gene lookup returns CDR1 MNHNY and CDR2 SVGAGI (reference sequence). V lost 6 bases, J lost 5 bases, and 16 bases lay in between. The CDR3: CASSPGAPEYGYTF. The CDR3 nucleotides are TGTGCCAGCAGCCCCGGAGCGCCGGAGTATGGCTACACCTTC.

The genes are TRBV29-1 and TRBJ2-2, with D unclear. The CDR3 contains 13 residues. V was shortened by 8 bases and J by 0 bases, with 10 bases between the two germline ends. Looked up from germline, CDR1 is SQVTM and CDR2 is ANQGSEA. CDR3 loop: CSHLTSNTGELFF. The CDR3 DNA reads as TGCAGCCACTTAACGTCGAACACCGGGGAGCTGTTTTTT.

This rearrangement joins TRBV23-1 to TRBJ2-3; D is perhaps TRBD2 (5 bases). TRBV23-1 is an open reading frame whose function is uncertain. Trimming left V 8 bases short and J 5 bases short, with 11 bases between. CDR3 length: 12 residues. CDR3 amino acids: CASGEYRDTQYF. For the CDR3, the DNA is TGCGCCAGCGGGGAGTACCGAGATACGCAGTATTTT.

The chain uses TRBV25-1 and TRBJ2-1, with D uncertain. Germline V lookup: CDR1 MGHDK, CDR2 SYGVNS. CDR3 length equals 16 residues. Trimming removed 5 bases from V and 2 bases from J, with 16 bases in between. In nucleotides, the CDR3 is TGTGCCAGCAGTCCCACAAGACTTACAACCTACAATGAGCAGTTCTTC. Translation: CASSPTRLTTYNEQFF.

The rearrangement joins TRBV4-2 to TRBJ2-4; 9 bases align to TRBD2. CDR1 is LGHNA and CDR2 is YNFKEQ in the germline V gene. After removal of 1 base from V and 0 bases from J, the junction contained 7 bases not matched to a gene. The CDR3 totals 18 residues. The CDR3 coding sequence is TGTGCCAGCAGCCAAGGTAGTGCACTAGCGGGAGCCAAAAACATTCAGTACTTC. Translating gives CASSQGSALAGAKNIQYF.

Comments on this clone: The same CDR3 can be traced to other DNA sequences in this sample. The V gene is TRBV18, the J gene TRBJ2-7; 9 nucleotides align to TRBD1. Germline values: CDR1 KGHSH, CDR2 LQKENI. V shed 5 bases and J 2 bases; nucleotides not matched to a gene: 4. This CDR3 region has 14 residues. This CDR3 is CASSSGTGPYEQYF. The CDR3 nucleotides read TGTGCCAGCTCATCCGGGACAGGGCCCTACGAGCAGTACTTC.

V and J are TRBV28 and TRBJ1-1; 11 bases align to TRBD1. The CDR3 length is 15 residues. Per the germline V gene, CDR1 is MDHEN and CDR2 is SYDVKM. V was pared by 5 bases and J by 5 bases, with 7 bases of the junction left unmatched. The CDR3 is CASSTWTGGRTEAFF. For the CDR3, the DNA is TGTGCCAGCAGTACCTGGACAGGGGGCCGGACTGAAGCTTTCTTT.

This rearrangement joins TRBV10-3 to TRBJ2-7, with TRBD2 matching over 9 bases. V was pared by 3 bases and J by 2 bases, with 5 bases of the junction left unmatched. Germline V gene lookup returns CDR1 ENHRY and CDR2 SYGVKD. The CDR3 is 15 residues long. This chain's CDR3 is CAISDLAGAPYEQYF. CDR3 coding DNA: TGTGCCATCAGTGACTTAGCGGGAGCCCCCTACGAGCAGTACTTC.

This chain links TRBV5-1 with TRBJ2-5, with a possible D match to TRBD2 (6 bases). Germline V lookup: CDR1 SGHRS, CDR2 YFSETQ. The CDR3 runs 13 residues. Trimming stripped 5 bases from V and 5 bases from J, with 13 bases between. The CDR3 region has the DNA TGCGCCAGCAGTAACATCGCGGGGGAGACCCAGTACTTC. This sequence encodes CASSNIAGETQYF.

This chain connects TRBV18 to TRBJ2-1; 7 positions agree with TRBD2. The V gene end was trimmed by 2 bases and the J gene end by 12 bases; junction bases not matched to a gene: 1. The CDR3 is 11 residues long. The germline CDR1 and CDR2 sequences are KGHSH and LQKENI. This CDR3 is CASSPGTTQFF. CDR3 nucleotides: TGTGCCAGCTCACCAGGGACTACGCAGTTCTTC.

The chain employs TRBV2 and TRBJ2-2; D gene unclear. This CDR3 is 16 amino acids long. V lost 7 bases and J 6 bases, leaving 21 bases between the germline ends. The germline CDR1 and CDR2 sequences are SNHLY and FYNNEI. The CDR3 loop reads CASTLLRLPTAGELFF. CDR3 nucleotides: TGTGCCAGCACCTTGTTGCGGCTACCGACGGCCGGGGAGCTGTTTTTT.